The clone carrying this T cell receptor (beta chain) appeared a few times. Its antigen is currently unknown. The record originates from a study of blood T cells in healthy people across ages. Overall study findings and caveats: Diversity was higher, and naive CD4+ cells more numerous, in long-lived donors than in aged donors. Naive T cell percentage showed a strong correlation with the diversity of TCR beta. PBMCs went unsorted, and a conclusive naive versus antigen-experienced comparison was therefore prevented. The fall in TCR beta diversity per million T cells was roughly linear with age.

Germline CDR1 and CDR2: DFQATT and SNEGSKA (reference sequence). The CDR3 covers 15 residues. With a J-beta primer mix and a sample-barcoded 5' primer, a second PCR ran about 7 to 12 cycles. TCRdb itself ran the 5' RACE reads through MiXCR, one entry per CDR3 protein. The profile shows 700,000 or so distinct CDR3 sequences, approximately 21% of them singletons. The TCR sequence derives from a man in his 70s in good health. The genes are TRBV20-1 and TRBJ2-5, with D perhaps matching TRBD1 or TRBD2 (5 bases each). The last part of the DNA fits TRBJ2-1 better; the J call may be wrong. The sequencing sample was made of blood. The chain's CDR3 is CSARDLLSRAGEQFF. The CDR3 nucleotides are TGCAGTGCTAGAGATTTGTTGTCCAGGGCGGGCGAGCAGTTCTTC.